This TCR beta chain appears in the sequencing data of a study of early stage breast cancer tumors (dated by TCRdb to about 2017). Concerning the study at large: Of the 15 or so invasive breast tumors, more than 9 were found to be estrogen receptor-positive, progesterone receptor-positive and HER2-negative. The average read coverage per sample was roughly 10-fold. Of the approximately twelve ER+/PR+/HER2- tumors, eight were classified as invasive ductal carcinomas and four as invasive lobular carcinomas. Across all samples, some 2.8 million templates representing about 1,100,000 unique clonotypes were detected.

Each sample was amplified in two independent genomic DNA replicates, using about 0.45 ug for blood and around 1.5 ug for tumor or normal breast. Following the manufacturer's instructions, the ImmunoSeq Intro kit was used to carry out TCRB sequencing on genomic DNA. Multiplex PCR was run for approximately 29 cycles using proprietary primers and spike-in control sequences for absolute quantification. Single-end 150-bp reads were used to sequence an 87-bp fragment spanning the CDR3 and the flanking V and J genes. Each lane of an Illumina MiSeq running version 3.0 chemistry carried seven multiplexed samples, with two replicates apiece. Per the source publication's procedure: Raw data were processed by the vendor's proprietary pipeline, with both replicates merged into one result per sample. Productive rearrangements sharing the V-gene family, CDR3 amino acid sequence and J-gene segment were defined as clonotypes. Clonality was calculated as 1 minus the normalized Shannon entropy (Pielou evenness) of TCRB abundances. To estimate T cell density, the total number of templates was divided by the number of input cells, which was inferred from the amount of DNA input. Recon, run with its default parameters, was used to estimate overall repertoire diversity and clonality. A clonotype counted as tumor-enriched if its abundance in tumor exceeded 0.1% and was at least 32-fold higher than its abundance in normal breast. Not all clones reach the TCRdb copy of this immuneACCESS table, which keeps in-frame sequences only. Checked studies attribute under half of the gap to unresolved V genes and leave the rest unexplained. The DNA was the basis for D and trimming; V, J and clone size are from that table. In all, the sample holds fewer than 70,000 clones, and approximately 80% of those were seen once. 3.4% of the sample comes from the top ten.

CDR1 and CDR2 are drawn from the germline V gene: MGHRA, YSYEKL. The germline V and J ends show losses of 2 bases and 7 bases respectively, and no gene match explains 2 bases of the junction. CDR3 length: 13 amino acids, cysteine to phenylalanine. The only DNA kept is the CDR3, 39 bases in frame from the first base. Only a few counts were recorded for this clone. It has no known antigen specificity. Per-nucleotide qualities are absent, and no much larger clonotype sits a single base away. The paper's findings and limits, for the study overall: Bulk genomic DNA sequencing of unsorted cells missed chain pairing and functional markers such as CD4, CD8 and FOXP3. Greater similarity was observed between blood and normal breast repertoires than between blood and tumor repertoires, and tumor was distinguished from normal in most of the 16 patients when each tissue was compared with blood. Tumors showed roughly 2.3-fold higher T cell density and higher clonality than adjacent normal breast tissue. Analysis by tumor subtype was prevented by the small cohort size. Enriched TCRB sequences shared across patients were mostly commonly generated sequences, unlikely to play an important role in the tumor microenvironment.

The study profiled bulk TCR beta-chain repertoires in matched peripheral blood, tumor and adjacent normal breast tissue taken from fewer than 20 patients with early-stage breast cancer. Before surgery, whole blood (about 5-10 mL) was collected into EDTA tubes and processed within 2 hours. Ficoll-Paque centrifugation in SepMate-50 tubes was used to isolate peripheral blood mononuclear cells. PBMCs were cryopreserved in aliquots of roughly 1.8 to 4.5 million cells in roughly 90% FBS with about 10% DMSO and kept in liquid nitrogen. The Qiagen AllPrep DNA/RNA Mini kit was used to extract genomic DNA. The origin of this receptor is a person aged 30 to 40 with breast cancer. In this chain, TRBV4-1 is recombined with TRBJ1-5; 7 bases in the middle match TRBD1. Specimen: blood. The sequenced DNA is TGCGCCAGCAGCCAAACAGGGGCGCAGCCCCAGCATTTT. It codes for CASSQTGAQPQHF.